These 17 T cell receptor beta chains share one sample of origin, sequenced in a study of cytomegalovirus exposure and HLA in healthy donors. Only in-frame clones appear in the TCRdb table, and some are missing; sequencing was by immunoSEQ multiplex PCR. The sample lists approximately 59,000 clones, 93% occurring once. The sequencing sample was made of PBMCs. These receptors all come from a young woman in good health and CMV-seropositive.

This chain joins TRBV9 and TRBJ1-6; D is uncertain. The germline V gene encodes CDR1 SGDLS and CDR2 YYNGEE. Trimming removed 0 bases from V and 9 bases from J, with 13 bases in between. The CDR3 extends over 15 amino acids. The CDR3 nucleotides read TGTGCCAGCAGCGTAGACCCTATAGGGAGTTCACCCCTCCACTTT. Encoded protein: CASSVDPIGSSPLHF.

CDR3 in amino acids: CASSLGGGSMNTEAFF. CDR3 in DNA: TGCGCCAGCAGCTTGGGGGGCGGCAGCATGAACACTGAAGCTTTCTTT. The chain carries TRBV5-1 and TRBJ1-1, with D possibly matching TRBD1 (5 bases). Germline-derived CDR1 and CDR2 are SGHRS and YFSETQ. Trimming pared 0 bases from V and 0 bases from J, leaving 12 bases between. This CDR3 spans 16 amino acids.

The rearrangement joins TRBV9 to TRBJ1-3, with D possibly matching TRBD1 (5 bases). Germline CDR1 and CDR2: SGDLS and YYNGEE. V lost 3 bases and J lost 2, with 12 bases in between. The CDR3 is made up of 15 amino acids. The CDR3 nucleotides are TGTGCCAGCAGCGGGGGGGACTTCGCTGGAAACACCATATATTTT. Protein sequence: CASSGGDFAGNTIYF. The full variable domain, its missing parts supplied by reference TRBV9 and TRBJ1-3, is DSGVTQTPKHLITATGQRVTLRCSPRSGDLSVYWYQQSLDQGLQFLIQYYNGEERAKGNILERFSAQQFPDLHSELNLSSLELGDSALYFCASSGGDFAGNTIYFGEGSWLTVV.

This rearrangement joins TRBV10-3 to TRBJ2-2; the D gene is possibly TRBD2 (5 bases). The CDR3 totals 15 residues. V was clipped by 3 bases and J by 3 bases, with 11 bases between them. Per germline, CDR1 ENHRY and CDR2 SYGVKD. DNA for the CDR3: TGTGCCATCAGTGATACTAGGGAGTACACCGGGGAGCTGTTTTTT. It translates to CAISDTREYTGELFF.

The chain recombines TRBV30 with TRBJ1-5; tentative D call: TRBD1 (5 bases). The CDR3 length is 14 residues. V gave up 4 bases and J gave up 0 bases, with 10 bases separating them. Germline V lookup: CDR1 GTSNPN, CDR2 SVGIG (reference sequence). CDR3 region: CAWTGPYSNQPQHF. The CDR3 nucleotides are TGTGCCTGGACAGGGCCATATAGCAATCAGCCCCAGCATTTT.

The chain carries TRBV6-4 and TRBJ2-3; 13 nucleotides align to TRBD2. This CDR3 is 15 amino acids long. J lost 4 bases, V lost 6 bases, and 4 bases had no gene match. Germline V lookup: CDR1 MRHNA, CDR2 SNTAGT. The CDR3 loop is CASSAGTSGADTQYF. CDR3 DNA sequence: TGTGCCAGCAGCGCAGGGACTAGCGGGGCAGATACGCAGTATTTT.

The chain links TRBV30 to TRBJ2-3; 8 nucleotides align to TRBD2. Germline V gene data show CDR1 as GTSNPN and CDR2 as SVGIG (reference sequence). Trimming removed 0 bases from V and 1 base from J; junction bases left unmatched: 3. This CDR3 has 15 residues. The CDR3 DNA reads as TGTGCCTGGAGTGTTATTAGCGGGGGCACAGATACGCAGTATTTT. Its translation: CAWSVISGGTDTQYF. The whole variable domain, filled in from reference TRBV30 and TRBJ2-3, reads SQTIHQWPATLVQPVGSPLSLECTVEGTSNPNLYWYRQAAGRGLQLLFYSVGIGQISSEVPQNLSASRPQDRQFILSSKKLLLSDSGFYLCAWSVISGGTDTQYFGPGTRLTVL.

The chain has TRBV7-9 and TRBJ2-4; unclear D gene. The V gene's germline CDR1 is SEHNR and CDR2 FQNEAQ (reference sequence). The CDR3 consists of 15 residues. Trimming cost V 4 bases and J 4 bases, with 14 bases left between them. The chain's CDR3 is CASSSSNSPKNIQYF. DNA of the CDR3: TGTGCCAGCAGCTCGTCGAACTCCCCGAAAAACATTCAGTACTTC.

CDR3 DNA sequence: TGTGCCAGCAGCAACGGGATGGGTAGCACAGATACGCAGTATTTT. Translating gives CASSNGMGSTDTQYF. The genes are TRBV5-4 and TRBJ2-3; D may be TRBD2 (5 bases). The CDR3 spans 15 residues. Per germline, CDR1 SGHNT and CDR2 YYREEE (reference sequence). Trimming removed 4 bases from V and 0 bases from J, with 12 bases in between.

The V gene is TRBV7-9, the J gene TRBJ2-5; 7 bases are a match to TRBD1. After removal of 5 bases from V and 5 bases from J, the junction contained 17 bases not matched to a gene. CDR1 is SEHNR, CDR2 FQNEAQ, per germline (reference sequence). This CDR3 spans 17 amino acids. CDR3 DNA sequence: TGTGCCAGCAGCCCCTCCAACAAGAGGGGGCGCTGGGAGACCCAGTACTTC. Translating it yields CASSPSNKRGRWETQYF.

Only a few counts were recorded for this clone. The CDR3 sequence: CASSPRGGQGADTQYF. CDR3 coding DNA: TGTGCCAGCAGCCCAAGAGGGGGACAGGGGGCAGATACGCAGTATTTT. This chain links TRBV6-4 with TRBJ2-3; TRBD1 agrees at 11 bases. Trimming took 6 bases from V and 4 from J; bases not matched to a gene: 9. This CDR3 region has 16 residues. From germline, CDR1 is MRHNA and CDR2 SNTAGT.

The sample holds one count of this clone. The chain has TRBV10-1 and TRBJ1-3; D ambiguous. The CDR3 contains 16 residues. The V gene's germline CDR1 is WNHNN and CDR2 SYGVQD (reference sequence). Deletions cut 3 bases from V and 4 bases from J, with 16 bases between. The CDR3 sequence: CASSDMREMHGNTIYF. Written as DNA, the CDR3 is TGCGCCAGCAGTGACATGAGGGAAATGCACGGAAACACCATATATTTT.

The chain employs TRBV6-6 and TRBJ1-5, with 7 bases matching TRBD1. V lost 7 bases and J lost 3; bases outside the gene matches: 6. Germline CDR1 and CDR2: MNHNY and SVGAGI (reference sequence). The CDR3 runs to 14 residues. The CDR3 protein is CASTTDRDNQPQHF. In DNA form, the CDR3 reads TGTGCCAGCACCACCGACAGGGACAATCAGCCCCAGCATTTT.

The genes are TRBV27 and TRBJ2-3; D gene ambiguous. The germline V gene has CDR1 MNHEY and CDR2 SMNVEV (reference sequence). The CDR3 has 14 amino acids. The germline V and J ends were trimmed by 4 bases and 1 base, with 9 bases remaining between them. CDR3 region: CASSSYEGTDTQYF. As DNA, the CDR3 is TGTGCCAGCAGTTCCTACGAGGGCACAGATACGCAGTATTTT.

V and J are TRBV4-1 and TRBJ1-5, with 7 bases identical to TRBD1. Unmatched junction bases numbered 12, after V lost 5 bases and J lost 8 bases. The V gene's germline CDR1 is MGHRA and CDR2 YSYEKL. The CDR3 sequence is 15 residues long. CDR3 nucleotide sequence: TGCGCCAGCAGCTTACGACAGGGAGGAGCAGAGCCCCAGCATTTT. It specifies CASSLRQGGAEPQHF.

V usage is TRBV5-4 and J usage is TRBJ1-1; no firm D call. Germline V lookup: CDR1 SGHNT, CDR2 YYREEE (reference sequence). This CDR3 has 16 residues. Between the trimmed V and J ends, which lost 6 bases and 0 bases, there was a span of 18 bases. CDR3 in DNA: TGTGCCAGCATCCCCGACACATCCTATATGAACACTGAAGCTTTCTTT. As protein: CASIPDTSYMNTEAFF.

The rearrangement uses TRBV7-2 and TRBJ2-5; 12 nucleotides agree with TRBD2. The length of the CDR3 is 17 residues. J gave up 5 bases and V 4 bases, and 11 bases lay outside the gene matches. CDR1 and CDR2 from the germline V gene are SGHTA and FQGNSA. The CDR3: CASSWTSGVPPRETQYF. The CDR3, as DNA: TGTGCCAGCAGCTGGACTAGCGGGGTGCCTCCGAGGGAGACCCAGTACTTC.